These 8 T cell receptor beta chains were all obtained from the same sample, sequenced in a study of blood T cell repertoires in COVID-19. Using immunoSEQ multiplex PCR, the repertoire was profiled, and TCRdb retains in-frame clones only, with some absent. The sample gives 180,000 or so clones, approximately 87% of which show up once; roughly 9.7% is in the top ten. Input material: peripheral blood. The receptors stem from a woman in her fifties or sixties with COVID-19, enrolled during active disease.

This clone was counted only a few times. The rearrangement links TRBV12-3 or TRBV12-4 to TRBJ2-1; D possibly corresponds to TRBD1 (6 bases). Trimming took off 7 bases at V and 6 bases at J, with 10 bases between the two ends. The CDR3 spans 12 residues. DNA for the CDR3: TGTGCCAGCACCACGGACAGCAATGAGCAGTTCTTC. Translation gives CASTTDSNEQFF.

This clone was observed a handful of times. V and J are TRBV5-1 and TRBJ1-6, with D possibly TRBD1 on 6 matching bases. The germline V gene has CDR1 SGHRS and CDR2 YFSETQ. This CDR3 is 15 amino acids long. The V end was cut by 4 bases, the J end by 9 bases, with 17 bases between. Here the CDR3 reads CASSIHREEGSPLHF. CDR3 coding DNA: TGCGCCAGCAGCATTCACAGGGAAGAAGGTTCACCCCTCCACTTT.

This clone has a single count. The rearrangement uses TRBV7-9 and TRBJ2-2; D uncertain. The CDR3 consists of 12 residues. Trimming removed 3 bases at V and 4 bases at J, with 3 bases between. CDR1 SEHNR and CDR2 FQNEAQ come from the germline V gene (reference sequence). The CDR3 here is CASSFSTGELFF. CDR3 nucleotide sequence: TGTGCCAGCAGCTTTAGCACCGGGGAGCTGTTTTTT. Based on the CDR3 plus reference TRBV7-9 and TRBJ2-2, the full variable domain is DTGVSQNPRHKITKRGQNVTFRCDPISEHNRLYWYRQTLGQGPEFLTYFQNEAQLEKSRLLSDRFSAERPKGSFSTLEIQRTEQGDSAMYLCASSFSTGELFFGEGSRLTVL.

The J gene is TRBJ2-3, the V gene TRBV9; 9 nucleotides line up with TRBD2. This CDR3 has 15 amino acids. Losses at the gene ends were 4 bases for V and 3 bases for J; bases not matched to a gene: 6. The V gene's germline CDR1 is SGDLS and CDR2 YYNGEE. This chain's CDR3 is CASSPFSGSTDTQYF. The CDR3, as DNA: TGTGCCAGCAGCCCCTTTAGCGGGAGTACAGATACGCAGTATTTT.

The CDR3 sequence: CASSFGQGDTEAFF. CDR3 DNA: TGCGCCAGCAGCTTTGGACAGGGGGACACTGAAGCTTTCTTT. This sequence joins TRBV5-1 and TRBJ1-1, with 10 bases that match TRBD1. V was clipped by 2 bases and J by 3 bases; unmatched bases: 1. Germline values: CDR1 SGHRS, CDR2 YFSETQ. This CDR3 comprises 14 residues.

The J gene is TRBJ2-1, the V gene TRBV20-1; D is uncertain. Trimming removed 3 bases from V and 3 bases from J, with 15 bases in between. The CDR3 consists of 15 residues. Germline V gene lookup returns CDR1 DFQATT and CDR2 SNEGSKA (reference sequence). The chain's CDR3 is CSASEALGLYNEQFF. The DNA for the CDR3 is TGCAGTGCTAGTGAAGCCCTGGGCCTCTACAATGAGCAGTTCTTC.

This clone was observed a handful of times. DNA of the CDR3: TGTGCCAGCGCCCTGGACAGTCTTACCTACAATGAGCAGTTCTTC. Its protein is CASALDSLTYNEQFF. The rearrangement uses TRBV27 and TRBJ2-1; weak D call: TRBD1 (6 bases). The CDR3 length is 15 residues. The germline gives CDR1 MNHEY, CDR2 SMNVEV (reference sequence). The V gene lost 8 bases and the J gene lost 2 bases, with 16 bases spanning the gap.

The chain combines TRBV11-3 with TRBJ1-3; D unclear. Per germline, CDR1 SGHNT and CDR2 YENEEA. The CDR3 runs 15 residues. V dropped 5 bases and J dropped 0 bases, with 11 bases sitting between them. The CDR3 nucleotides are TGTGCCAGCAGCACCCGGGTATCCTCTGGAAACACCATATATTTT. It specifies CASSTRVSSGNTIYF.